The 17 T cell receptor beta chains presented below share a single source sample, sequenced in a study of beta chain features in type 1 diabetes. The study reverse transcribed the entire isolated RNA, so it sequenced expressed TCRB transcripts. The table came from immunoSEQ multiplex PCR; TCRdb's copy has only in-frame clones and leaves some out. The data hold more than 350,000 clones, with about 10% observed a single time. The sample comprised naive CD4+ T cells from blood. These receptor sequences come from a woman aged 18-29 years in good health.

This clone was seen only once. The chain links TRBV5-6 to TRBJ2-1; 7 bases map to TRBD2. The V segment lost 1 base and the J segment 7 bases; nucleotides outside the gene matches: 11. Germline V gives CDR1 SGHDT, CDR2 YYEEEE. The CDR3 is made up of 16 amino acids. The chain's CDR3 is CASSLLGERGGNEQFF. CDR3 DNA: TGTGCCAGCAGCTTGTTAGGCGAGCGGGGAGGAAATGAGCAGTTCTTC.

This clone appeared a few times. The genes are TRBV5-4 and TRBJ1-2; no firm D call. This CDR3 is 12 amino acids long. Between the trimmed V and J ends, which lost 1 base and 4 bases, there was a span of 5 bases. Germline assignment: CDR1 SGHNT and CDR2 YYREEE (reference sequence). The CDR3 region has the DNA TGTGCCAGCAGCTTGAGCGGCTATGGCTACACCTTC. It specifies CASSLSGYGYTF.

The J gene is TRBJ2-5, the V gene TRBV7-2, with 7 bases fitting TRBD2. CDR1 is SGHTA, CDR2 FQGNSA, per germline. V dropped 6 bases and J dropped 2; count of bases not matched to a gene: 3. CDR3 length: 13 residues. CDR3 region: CASSGRGQETQYF. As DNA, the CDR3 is TGTGCCAGCAGTGGGAGGGGTCAAGAGACCCAGTACTTC.

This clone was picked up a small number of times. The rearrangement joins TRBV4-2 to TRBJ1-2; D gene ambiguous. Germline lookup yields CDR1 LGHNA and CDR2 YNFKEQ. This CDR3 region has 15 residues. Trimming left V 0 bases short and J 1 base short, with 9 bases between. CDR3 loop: CASSQEIHSNYGYTF. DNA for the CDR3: TGTGCCAGCAGCCAAGAGATACATAGTAACTATGGCTACACCTTC.

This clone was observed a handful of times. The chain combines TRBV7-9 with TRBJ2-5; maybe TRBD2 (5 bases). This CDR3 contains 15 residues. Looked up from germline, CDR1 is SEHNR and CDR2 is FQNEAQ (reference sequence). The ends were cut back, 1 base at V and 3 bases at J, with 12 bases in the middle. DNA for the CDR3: TGTGCCAGCAGCTTAGGCCGAGGGTATAAAGAGACCCAGTACTTC. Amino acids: CASSLGRGYKETQYF.

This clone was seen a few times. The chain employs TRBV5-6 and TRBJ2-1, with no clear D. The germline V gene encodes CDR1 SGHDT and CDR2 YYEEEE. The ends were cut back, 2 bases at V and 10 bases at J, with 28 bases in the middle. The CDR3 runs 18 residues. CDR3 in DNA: TGTGCCAGCAGCTTCCAAAGTTCCTACGAAATGAAAAAATTGGAGCAGTTCTTC. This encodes CASSFQSSYEMKKLEQFF.

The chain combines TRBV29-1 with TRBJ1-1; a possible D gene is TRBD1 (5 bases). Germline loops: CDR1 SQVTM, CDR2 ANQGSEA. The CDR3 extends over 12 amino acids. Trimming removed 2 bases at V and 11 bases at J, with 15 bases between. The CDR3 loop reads CSVESPGGVAFF. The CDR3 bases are TGCAGCGTTGAAAGCCCGGGAGGGGTGGCTTTCTTT.

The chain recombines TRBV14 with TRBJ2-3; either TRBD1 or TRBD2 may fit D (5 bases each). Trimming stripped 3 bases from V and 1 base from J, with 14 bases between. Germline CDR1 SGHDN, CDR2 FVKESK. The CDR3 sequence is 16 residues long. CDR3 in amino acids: CASSHVGVIGTDTQYF. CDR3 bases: TGTGCCAGCAGCCATGTGGGGGTGATCGGCACAGATACGCAGTATTTT.

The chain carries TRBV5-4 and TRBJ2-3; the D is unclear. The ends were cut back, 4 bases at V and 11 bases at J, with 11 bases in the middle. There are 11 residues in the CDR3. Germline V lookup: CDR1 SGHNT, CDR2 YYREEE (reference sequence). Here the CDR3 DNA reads TGTGCCAGCAGCCGATGGCGGCGGCAGTATTTT. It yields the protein CASSRWRRQYF.

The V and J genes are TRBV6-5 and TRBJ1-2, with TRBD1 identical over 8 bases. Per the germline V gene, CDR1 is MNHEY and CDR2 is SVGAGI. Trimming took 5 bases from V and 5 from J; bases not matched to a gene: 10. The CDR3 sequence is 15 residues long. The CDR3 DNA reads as TGTGCCAGCAGTCTTAGGGGGACAGGCGAGTATGGCTACACCTTC. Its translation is CASSLRGTGEYGYTF.

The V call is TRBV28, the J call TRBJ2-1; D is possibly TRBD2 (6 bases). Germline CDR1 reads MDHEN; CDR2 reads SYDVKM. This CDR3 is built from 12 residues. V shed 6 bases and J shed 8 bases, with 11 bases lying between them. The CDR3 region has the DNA TGTGCCAGCAGGCTAGGAGGGGATGAGCAGTTCTTC. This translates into CASRLGGDEQFF.

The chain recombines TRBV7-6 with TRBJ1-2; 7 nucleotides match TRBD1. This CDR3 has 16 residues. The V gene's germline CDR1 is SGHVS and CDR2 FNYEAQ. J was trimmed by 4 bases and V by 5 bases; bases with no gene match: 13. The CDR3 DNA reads TGTGCCAGCAGCCGTGCTACCGACAGGGTAGGCTATGGCTACACCTTC. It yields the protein CASSRATDRVGYGYTF.

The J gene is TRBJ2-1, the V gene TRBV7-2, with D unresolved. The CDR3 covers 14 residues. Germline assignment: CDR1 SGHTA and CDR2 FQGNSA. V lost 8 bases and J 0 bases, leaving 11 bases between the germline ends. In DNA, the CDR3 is TGTGCCAGCTTGGACCTTAGCTCCTACAATGAGCAGTTCTTC. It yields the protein CASLDLSSYNEQFF.

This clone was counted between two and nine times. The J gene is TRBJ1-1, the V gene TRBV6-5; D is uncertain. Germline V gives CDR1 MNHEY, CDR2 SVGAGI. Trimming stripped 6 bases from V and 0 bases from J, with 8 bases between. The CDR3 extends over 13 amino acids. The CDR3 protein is CASRLDLNTEAFF. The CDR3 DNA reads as TGTGCCAGCAGGTTAGACTTGAACACTGAAGCTTTCTTT.

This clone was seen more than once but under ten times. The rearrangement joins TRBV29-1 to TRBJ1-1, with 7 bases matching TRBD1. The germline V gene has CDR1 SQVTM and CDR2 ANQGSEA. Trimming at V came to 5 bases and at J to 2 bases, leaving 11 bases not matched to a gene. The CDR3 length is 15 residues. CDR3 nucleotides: TGCAGCGTTCCCCTTCCGGGACAGTATAACACTGAAGCTTTCTTT. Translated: CSVPLPGQYNTEAFF.

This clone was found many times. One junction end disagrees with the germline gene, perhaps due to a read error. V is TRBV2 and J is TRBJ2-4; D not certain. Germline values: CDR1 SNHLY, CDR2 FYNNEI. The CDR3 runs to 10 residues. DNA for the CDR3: TGTGCCAGCAGTGAAGTCATCCTCGTATTC. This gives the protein CASSEVILVF.

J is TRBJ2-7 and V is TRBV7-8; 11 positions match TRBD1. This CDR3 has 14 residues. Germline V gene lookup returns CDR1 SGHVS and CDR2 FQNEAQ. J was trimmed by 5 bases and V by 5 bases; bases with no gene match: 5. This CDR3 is CASSRDRGINEQYF. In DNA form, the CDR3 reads TGTGCCAGCAGCCGGGACAGGGGGATTAACGAGCAGTACTTC.